This entry lists 6 T cell receptor beta chains sequenced from one sample in a study of CD8 T cells in Susac syndrome. A quantity of roughly 0.5 to 1 ug RNA underwent reverse transcription using random hexamers. TCRdb passed the immunoSEQ multiplex PCR reads through MiXCR, listing each CDR3 protein once. The sample shows roughly 200,000 distinct CDR3 sequences, just under 95% of them seen only once. The sequencing input was CD4+ T cells from PBMCs. These receptors were taken from a human donor in good health.

The chain has TRBV29-1 and TRBJ2-3; D gene ambiguous. The CDR3 is 11 residues long. Per germline, CDR1 SQVTM and CDR2 ANQGSEA. The V and J ends lost 0 bases and 6 bases respectively, with 4 bases between them. CDR3 loop: CSVEDRDTQYF. The CDR3 coding sequence is TGCAGCGTTGAAGATCGGGATACGCAGTATTTT.

The chain uses TRBV7-2 and TRBJ2-3; no clear D gene. Looked up from germline, CDR1 is SGHTA and CDR2 is FQGNSA. The length of the CDR3 is 11 residues. V was pared by 3 bases and J by 14 bases, with 12 bases between. This chain's CDR3 is CASSLEYTLYF. In DNA form, the CDR3 reads TGTGCCAGCAGCTTGGAGTATACCTTGTATTTT.

V gene TRBV4-2 combines with J gene TRBJ2-1, with 8 bases matching TRBD2. The V gene's germline CDR1 is LGHNA and CDR2 YNFKEQ. V trimming: 0 bases; J trimming: 6 bases; junction bases outside the gene matches: 4. CDR3 length equals 15 residues. The CDR3 nucleotides are TGTGCCAGCAGCCAAGATCGAGCGGGAGTCAATGAGCAGTTCTTC. Protein: CASSQDRAGVNEQFF.

This chain links TRBV9 with TRBJ1-2; D gene ambiguous. This CDR3 has 14 amino acids. Per germline, CDR1 SGDLS and CDR2 YYNGEE. The germline V and J ends were trimmed by 0 bases and 4 bases, with 10 bases remaining between them. CDR3 residues: CASSVVTTAYGYTF. The CDR3 bases are TGTGCCAGCAGCGTAGTAACAACGGCCTATGGCTACACCTTC.

V usage is TRBV29-1 and J usage is TRBJ2-5; D gene uncertain. V lost 7 bases to trimming and J lost 0 bases, with 9 bases between them. This CDR3 has 12 residues. Germline-derived CDR1 and CDR2 are SQVTM and ANQGSEA. The CDR3: CSASADQETQYF. The DNA of the CDR3 is TGCAGCGCTTCTGCGGACCAAGAGACCCAGTACTTC.

This clonotype showed up just once. The V call is TRBV6-2 or TRBV6-3, the J call TRBJ2-7; 10 bases match TRBD2. J lost 5 bases, V lost 8 bases, and 9 bases had no gene match. This CDR3 contains 14 residues. Germline CDR1 is MNHEY and CDR2 is SVGEGT. The CDR3 here is CASLAGDGVNEQYF. Written as DNA, the CDR3 is TGTGCCAGCCTAGCGGGAGACGGAGTGAACGAGCAGTACTTC.